A few counts support the clone carrying this T cell receptor beta chain. V lost 6 bases and J lost 0, with 14 bases in between. This CDR3 spans 15 amino acids. Germline lookup yields CDR1 MNHEY and CDR2 SVGAGI. Measured with immunoSEQ multiplex PCR; TCRdb has only the in-frame clones, and not every one. Of about 680,000 clones listed, roughly 90% are singletons. The sample originates from a study of Ad26.COV2.S vaccination and SARS-CoV-2 variants. Treatment of the sample: about 20 received Ad26.COV2.S at low or high dose, single or two shots; several received placebo; per-sample allocation not given. Day 63 following the first vaccine or placebo injection was when the samples were taken.

The receptor comes from a person aged 18-65 years who received the Ad26.COV2.S COVID-19 vaccine or a placebo. The rearrangement joins TRBV6-5 to TRBJ1-1; no reliable D call. The starting material was peripheral blood, obtained in a trial of Ad26.COV2.S vaccine versus placebo. CDR3 in DNA: TGTGCCAGCAGGTTTGCGGAGGGTATGAACACTGAAGCTTTCTTT. It codes for CASRFAEGMNTEAFF.